Sequencing of this T cell receptor (beta chain) was carried out in a study of T cell responses to AZD1222 COVID-19 vaccine. V was cut by 5 bases and J by 6 bases, with 19 bases left in between. This CDR3 has 15 residues. Germline CDR1 and CDR2: SGHVS and FQNEAQ. Assay used: immunoSEQ multiplex PCR; TCRdb lists only in-frame clones, some missing. The sample has roughly 130,000 clones; 75% to 95% are singletons. The chain has TRBV7-8 and TRBJ2-5, with D perhaps TRBD2 (6 bases). This TCR was sampled from an adult in good health. Material: peripheral blood, obtained on day 0 of AZD1222 vaccination. CDR3 nucleotides: TGTGCCAGCAGCCCCCGTGGGGGTGCGGGACAGACCCAGTACTTC. Its protein is CASSPRGGAGQTQYF.